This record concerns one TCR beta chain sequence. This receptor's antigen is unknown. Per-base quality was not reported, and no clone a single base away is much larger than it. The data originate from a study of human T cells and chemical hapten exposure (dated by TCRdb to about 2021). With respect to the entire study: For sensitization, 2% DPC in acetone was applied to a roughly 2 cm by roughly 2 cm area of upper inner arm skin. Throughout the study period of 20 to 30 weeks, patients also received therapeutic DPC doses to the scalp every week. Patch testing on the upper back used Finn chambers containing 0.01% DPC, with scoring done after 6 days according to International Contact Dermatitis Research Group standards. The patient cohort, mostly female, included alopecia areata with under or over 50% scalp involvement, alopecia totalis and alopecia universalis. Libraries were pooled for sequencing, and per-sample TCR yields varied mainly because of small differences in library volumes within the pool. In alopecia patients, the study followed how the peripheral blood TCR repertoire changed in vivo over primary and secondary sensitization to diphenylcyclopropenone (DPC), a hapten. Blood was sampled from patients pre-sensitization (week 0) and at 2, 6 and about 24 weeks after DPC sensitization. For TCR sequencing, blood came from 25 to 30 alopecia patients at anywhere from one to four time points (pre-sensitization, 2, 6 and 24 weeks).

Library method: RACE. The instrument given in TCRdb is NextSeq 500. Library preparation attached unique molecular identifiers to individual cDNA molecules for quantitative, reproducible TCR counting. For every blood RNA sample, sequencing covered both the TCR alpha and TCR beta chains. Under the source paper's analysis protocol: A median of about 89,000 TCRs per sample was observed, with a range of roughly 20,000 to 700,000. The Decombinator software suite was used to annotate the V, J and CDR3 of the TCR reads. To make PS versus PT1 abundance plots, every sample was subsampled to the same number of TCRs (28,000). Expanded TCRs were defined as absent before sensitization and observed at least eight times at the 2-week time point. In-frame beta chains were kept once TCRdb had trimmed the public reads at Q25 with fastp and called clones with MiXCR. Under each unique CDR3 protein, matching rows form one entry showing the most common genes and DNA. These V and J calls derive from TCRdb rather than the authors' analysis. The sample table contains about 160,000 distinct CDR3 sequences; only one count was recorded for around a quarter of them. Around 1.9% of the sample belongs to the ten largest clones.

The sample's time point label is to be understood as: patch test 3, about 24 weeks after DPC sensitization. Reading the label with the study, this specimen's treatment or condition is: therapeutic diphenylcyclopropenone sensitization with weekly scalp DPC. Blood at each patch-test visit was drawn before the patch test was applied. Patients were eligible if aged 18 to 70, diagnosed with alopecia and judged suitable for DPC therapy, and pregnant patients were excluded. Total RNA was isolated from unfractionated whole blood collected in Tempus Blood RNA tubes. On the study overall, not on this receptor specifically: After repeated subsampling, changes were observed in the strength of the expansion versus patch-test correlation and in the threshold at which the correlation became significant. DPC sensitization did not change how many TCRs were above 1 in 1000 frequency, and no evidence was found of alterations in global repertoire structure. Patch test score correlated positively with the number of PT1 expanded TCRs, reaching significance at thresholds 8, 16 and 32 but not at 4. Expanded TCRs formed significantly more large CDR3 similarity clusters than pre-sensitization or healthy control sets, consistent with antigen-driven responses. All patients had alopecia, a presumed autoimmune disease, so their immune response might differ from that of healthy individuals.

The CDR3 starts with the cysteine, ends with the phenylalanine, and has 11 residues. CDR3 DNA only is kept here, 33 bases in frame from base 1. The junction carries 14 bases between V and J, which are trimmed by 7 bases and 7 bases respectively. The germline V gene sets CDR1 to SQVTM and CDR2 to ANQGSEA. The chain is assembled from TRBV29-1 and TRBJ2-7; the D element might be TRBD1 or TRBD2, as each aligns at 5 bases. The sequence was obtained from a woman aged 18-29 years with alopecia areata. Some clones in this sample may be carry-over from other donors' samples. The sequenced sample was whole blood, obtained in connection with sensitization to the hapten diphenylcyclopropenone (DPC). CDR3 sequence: CSAILRGEQYF. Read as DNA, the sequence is TGCAGCGCCATATTGAGGGGAGAGCAGTACTTC.